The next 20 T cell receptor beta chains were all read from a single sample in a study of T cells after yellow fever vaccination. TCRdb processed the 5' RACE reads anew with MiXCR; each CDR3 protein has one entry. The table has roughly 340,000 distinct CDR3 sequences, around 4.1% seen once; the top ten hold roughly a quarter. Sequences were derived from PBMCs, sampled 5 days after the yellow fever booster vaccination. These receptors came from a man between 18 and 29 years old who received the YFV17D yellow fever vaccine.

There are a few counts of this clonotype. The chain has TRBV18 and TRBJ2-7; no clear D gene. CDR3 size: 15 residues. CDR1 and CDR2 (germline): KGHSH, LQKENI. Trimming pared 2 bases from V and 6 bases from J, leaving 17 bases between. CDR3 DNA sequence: TGTGCCAGCTCACCAAGCCAGTCGATGGCACGCGAGCAGTACGTC. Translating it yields CASSPSQSMAREQYV.

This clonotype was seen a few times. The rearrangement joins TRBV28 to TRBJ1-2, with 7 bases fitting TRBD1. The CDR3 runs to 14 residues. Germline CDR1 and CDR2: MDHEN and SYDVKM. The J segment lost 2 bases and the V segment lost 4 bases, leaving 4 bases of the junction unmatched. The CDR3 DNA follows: TGTGCCAGCAGTTACATGACAGGGAACTATGGCTACACCTTC. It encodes CASSYMTGNYGYTF.

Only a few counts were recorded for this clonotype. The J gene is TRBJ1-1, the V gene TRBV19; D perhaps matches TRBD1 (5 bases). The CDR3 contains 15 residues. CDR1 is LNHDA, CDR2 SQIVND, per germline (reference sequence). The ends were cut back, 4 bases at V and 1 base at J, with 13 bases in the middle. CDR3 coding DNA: TGTGCCAGTAGTACCTCGGGACGACCGAACACTGAAGCTTTCTTT. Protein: CASSTSGRPNTEAFF.

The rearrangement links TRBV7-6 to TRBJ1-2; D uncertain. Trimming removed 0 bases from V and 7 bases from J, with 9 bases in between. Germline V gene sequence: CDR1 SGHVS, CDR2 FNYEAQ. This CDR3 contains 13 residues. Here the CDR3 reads CASSLAGLGGYTF. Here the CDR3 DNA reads TGTGCCAGCAGCTTAGCGGGTTTGGGTGGCTACACCTTC. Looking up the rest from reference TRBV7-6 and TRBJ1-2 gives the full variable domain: GAGVSQSPRYKVTKRGQDVALRCDPISGHVSLYWYRQALGQGPEFLTYFNYEAQQDKSGLPNDRFSAERPEGSISTLTIQRTEQRDSAMYRCASSLAGLGGYTFGSGTRLTVV.

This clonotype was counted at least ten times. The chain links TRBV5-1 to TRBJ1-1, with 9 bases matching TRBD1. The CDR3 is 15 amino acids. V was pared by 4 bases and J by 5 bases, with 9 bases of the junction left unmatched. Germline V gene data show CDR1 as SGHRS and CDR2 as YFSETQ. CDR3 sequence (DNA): TGCGCCAGCAGCCCACGGGACAGGGACGGTACTGAAGCTTTCTTT. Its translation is CASSPRDRDGTEAFF.

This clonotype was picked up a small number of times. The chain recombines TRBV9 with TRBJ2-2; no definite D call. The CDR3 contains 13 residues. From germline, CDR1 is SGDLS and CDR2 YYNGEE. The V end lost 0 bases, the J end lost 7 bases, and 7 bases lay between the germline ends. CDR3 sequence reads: CASSVEVVGELFF. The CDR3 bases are TGTGCCAGCAGCGTAGAGGTCGTCGGGGAGCTGTTTTTT.

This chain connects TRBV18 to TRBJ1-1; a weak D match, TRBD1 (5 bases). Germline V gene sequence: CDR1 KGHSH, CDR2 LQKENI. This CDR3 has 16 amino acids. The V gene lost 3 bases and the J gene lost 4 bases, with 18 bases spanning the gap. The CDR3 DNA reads TGTGCCAGCTCACCCGGAGACAGCTTAAGGAGCACTGAAGCTTTCTTT. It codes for CASSPGDSLRSTEAFF.

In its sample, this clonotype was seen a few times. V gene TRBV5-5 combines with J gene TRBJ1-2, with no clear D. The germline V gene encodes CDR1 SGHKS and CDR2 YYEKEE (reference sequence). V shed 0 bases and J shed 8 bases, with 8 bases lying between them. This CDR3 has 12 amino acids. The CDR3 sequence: CASSLGRRGYTF. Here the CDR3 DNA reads TGTGCCAGCAGCTTGGGCCGTAGGGGCTACACCTTC. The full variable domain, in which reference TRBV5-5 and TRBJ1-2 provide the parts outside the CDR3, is DAGVTQSPTHLIKTRGQQVTLRCSPISGHKSVSWYQQVLGQGPQFIFQYYEKEERGRGNFPDRFSARQFPNYSSELNVNALLLGDSALYLCASSLGRRGYTFGSGTRLTVV.

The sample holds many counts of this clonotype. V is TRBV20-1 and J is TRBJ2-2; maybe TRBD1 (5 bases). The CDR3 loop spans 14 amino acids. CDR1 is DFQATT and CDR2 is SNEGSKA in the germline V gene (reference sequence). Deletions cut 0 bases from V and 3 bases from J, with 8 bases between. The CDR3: CSARDKGDTGELFF. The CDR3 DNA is TGCAGTGCTAGAGATAAAGGGGACACCGGGGAGCTGTTTTTT.

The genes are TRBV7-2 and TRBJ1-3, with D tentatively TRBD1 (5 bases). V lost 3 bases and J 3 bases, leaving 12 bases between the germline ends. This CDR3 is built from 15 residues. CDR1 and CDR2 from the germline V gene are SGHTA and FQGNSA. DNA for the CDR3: TGTGCCAGCAGCTTCGGGACGTATATTGGAAACACCATATATTTT. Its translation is CASSFGTYIGNTIYF.

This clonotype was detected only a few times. The CDR3 sequence is CASSYSGQGTEAFF. The CDR3 bases are TGTGCCAGCAGTTATTCAGGGCAAGGCACTGAAGCTTTCTTT. This rearrangement joins TRBV6-5 to TRBJ1-1, with a tentative D call TRBD1 (5 bases). Germline values: CDR1 MNHEY, CDR2 SVGAGI. This CDR3 is built from 14 residues. V lost 3 bases, J lost 4 bases, and 12 bases lay in between.

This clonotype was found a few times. The CDR3 here is CASSPRPEYTNYGYTF. CDR3 DNA sequence: TGTGCCAGCAGCCCCCGACCGGAATACACTAACTATGGCTACACCTTC. The chain links TRBV5-6 to TRBJ1-2; D gene unclear. The germline V gene encodes CDR1 SGHDT and CDR2 YYEEEE. The V end lost 4 bases, the J end lost 0 bases, and 16 bases lay between the germline ends. This CDR3 is built from 16 residues.

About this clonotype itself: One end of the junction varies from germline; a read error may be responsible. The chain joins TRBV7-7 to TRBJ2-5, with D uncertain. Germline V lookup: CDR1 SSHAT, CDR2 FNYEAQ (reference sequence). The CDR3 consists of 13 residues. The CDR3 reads CASSLGMVETQYF. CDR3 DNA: TGTGCTAGCAGCTTAGGAATGGTGGAGACCCAGTACTTC.

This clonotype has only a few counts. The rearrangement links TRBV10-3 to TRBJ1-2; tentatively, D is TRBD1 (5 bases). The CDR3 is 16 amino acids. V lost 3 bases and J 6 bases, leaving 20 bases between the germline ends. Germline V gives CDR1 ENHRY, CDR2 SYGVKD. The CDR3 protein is CAISESLRQGLDGYTF. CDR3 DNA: TGTGCCATCAGTGAATCGTTGAGGCAGGGCCTCGATGGCTACACCTTC.

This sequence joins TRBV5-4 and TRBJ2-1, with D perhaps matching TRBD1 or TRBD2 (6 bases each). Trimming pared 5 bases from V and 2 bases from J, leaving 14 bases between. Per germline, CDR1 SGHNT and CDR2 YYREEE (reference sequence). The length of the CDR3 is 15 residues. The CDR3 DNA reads TGTGCCAGCAGAACCGGGGGCCGAGCCTACAATGAGCAGTTCTTC. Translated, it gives CASRTGGRAYNEQFF.

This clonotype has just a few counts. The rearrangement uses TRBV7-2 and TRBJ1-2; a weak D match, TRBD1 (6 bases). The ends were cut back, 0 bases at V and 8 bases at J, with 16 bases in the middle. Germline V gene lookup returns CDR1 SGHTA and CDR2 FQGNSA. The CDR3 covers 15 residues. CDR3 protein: CASSLAKQGRGGYTF. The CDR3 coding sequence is TGTGCCAGCAGCTTAGCGAAACAGGGCAGGGGCGGCTACACCTTC.

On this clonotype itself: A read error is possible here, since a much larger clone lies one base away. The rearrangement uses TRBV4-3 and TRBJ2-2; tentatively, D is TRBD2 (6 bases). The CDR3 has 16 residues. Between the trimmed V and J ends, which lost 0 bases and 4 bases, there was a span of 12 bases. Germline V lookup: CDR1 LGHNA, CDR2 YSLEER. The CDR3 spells CASSQEYRGSTGELFF. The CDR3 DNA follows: TGCGCCAGCAGCCAAGAATACCGGGGGAGCACCGGGGAGCTGTTTTTT.

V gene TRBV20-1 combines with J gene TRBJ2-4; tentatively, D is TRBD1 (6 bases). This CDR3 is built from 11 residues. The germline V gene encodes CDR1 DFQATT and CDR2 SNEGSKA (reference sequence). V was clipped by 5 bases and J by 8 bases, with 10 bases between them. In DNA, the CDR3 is TGCAGTGCTTCACGACAGGACATTCAGTACTTC. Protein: CSASRQDIQYF.

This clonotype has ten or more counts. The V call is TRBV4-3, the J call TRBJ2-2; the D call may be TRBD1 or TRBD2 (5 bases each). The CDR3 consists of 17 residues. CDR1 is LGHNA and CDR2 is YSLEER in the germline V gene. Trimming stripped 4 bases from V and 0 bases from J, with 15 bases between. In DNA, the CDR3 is TGCGCCAGCAGCCCCCACATGGGGACCTCGAACACCGGGGAGCTGTTTTTT. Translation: CASSPHMGTSNTGELFF.

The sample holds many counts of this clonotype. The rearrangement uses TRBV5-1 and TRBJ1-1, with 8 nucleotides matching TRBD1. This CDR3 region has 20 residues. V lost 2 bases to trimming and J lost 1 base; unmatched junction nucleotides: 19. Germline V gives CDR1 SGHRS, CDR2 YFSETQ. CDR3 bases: TGCGCCAGCAGCTTCTACGGGACAGGCGGGGTGAGTGGAGGGAACACTGAAGCTTTCTTT. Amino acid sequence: CASSFYGTGGVSGGNTEAFF.